The present entry profiles one TCR beta chain with its context. The entry originates in a study of blood T cell repertoires in COVID-19. Profiled with immunoSEQ multiplex PCR; TCRdb holds only in-frame clones, not every one. Counted here are approximately 200,000 clones, 86% occurring once; the ten biggest clones make up around 9%. V was clipped by 5 bases and J by 6 bases; unmatched bases: 9. This CDR3 has 15 residues. Per germline, CDR1 MNHEY and CDR2 SVGEGT. The receptor comes from a woman in her twenties or thirties who had recovered from COVID-19. This sequence joins TRBV6-2 or TRBV6-3 and TRBJ2-1; 8 bases align to TRBD2. The sequencing sample was made of PBMCs or T cells enriched from blood (not recorded which). CDR3 protein: CASSDPGREGNEQFF. The CDR3 DNA is TGTGCCAGCAGTGATCCGGGACGGGAGGGCAATGAGCAGTTCTTC.